What follows are 27 T cell receptor beta chains derived from one specimen sequenced in a study of blood T cell repertoires in COVID-19. TCRdb's table, derived via immunoSEQ multiplex PCR, lists solely in-frame clones and lacks some. The profile shows more than 110,000 clones, more than 60% of them singletons. The sequencing input was peripheral blood. These receptors all stem from a woman aged 50 to 60 with active or convalescent COVID-19.

This clone was seen more than once but under ten times. The chain links TRBV7-3 to TRBJ2-5, with 7 bases aligning to TRBD2. The CDR3 is 13 amino acids. V shed 5 bases, J shed 3 bases, and the junction held 3 bases outside the gene matches. The germline CDR1 and CDR2 sequences are SGHTA and FQGTGA. The CDR3, as DNA: TGTGCCAGCAGCCCTGCGGGGGAAGAGACCCAGTACTTC. Its translation: CASSPAGEETQYF.

This chain's CDR3 is CASSPDRDQPQHF. CDR3 DNA: TGTGCCAGCAGCCCTGACAGGGATCAGCCCCAGCATTTT. The V and J genes are TRBV27 and TRBJ1-5; TRBD1 matches 7 bases. The CDR3 sequence is 13 residues long. Germline CDR1 is MNHEY and CDR2 is SMNVEV (reference sequence). V shed 6 bases and J 5 bases; nucleotides not matched to a gene: 4.

In this sample, this clone turned up a few times. The chain employs TRBV28 and TRBJ2-5; D is perhaps TRBD1 (6 bases). Germline V gene lookup returns CDR1 MDHEN and CDR2 SYDVKM. The CDR3 contains 15 residues. The ends were cut back, 9 bases at V and 2 bases at J, with 19 bases in the middle. The CDR3 protein is CASNQGFGTQETQYF. The DNA of the CDR3 is TGTGCCAGTAACCAGGGGTTTGGGACACAAGAGACCCAGTACTTC.

The chain has TRBV29-1 and TRBJ2-7, with D perhaps TRBD2 (6 bases). The CDR3 has 13 amino acids. V was pared by 6 bases and J by 2 bases, with 14 bases between. Germline CDR1 SQVTM, CDR2 ANQGSEA. This CDR3 reads CSVRAGSTYEQYF. The CDR3 region has the DNA TGCAGCGTGCGTGCCGGGAGCACCTACGAGCAGTACTTC.

This rearrangement joins TRBV28 to TRBJ2-2; 8 bases line up with TRBD2. J gave up 9 bases and V 6 bases, and 15 bases lay outside the gene matches. From germline, CDR1 is MDHEN and CDR2 SYDVKM. This CDR3 is built from 16 residues. The CDR3 DNA reads TGTGCCAGCAGGCCCGGGACTAGGGCTGAGCGTAGGGAGCTGTTTTTT. It is translated as CASRPGTRAERRELFF. The full variable domain, its missing parts supplied by reference TRBV28 and TRBJ2-2, is DVKVTQSSRYLVKRTGEKVFLECVQDMDHENMFWYRQDPGLGLRLIYFSYDVKMKEKGDIPEGYSVSREKKERFSLILESASTNQTSMYLCASRPGTRAERRELFFGEGSRLTVL.

The V and J genes are TRBV5-1 and TRBJ2-5, with 16 bases matching TRBD2. Looked up from germline, CDR1 is SGHRS and CDR2 is YFSETQ. J was trimmed by 5 bases and V by 5 bases; bases with no gene match: 12. This CDR3 has 18 residues. CDR3: CASRRTGTSGRAGETQYF. The CDR3 region has the DNA TGCGCCAGCAGGAGGACCGGGACTAGCGGGAGGGCAGGGGAGACCCAGTACTTC. Looking up the rest from reference TRBV5-1 and TRBJ2-5 gives the full variable domain: KAGVTQTPRYLIKTRGQQVTLSCSPISGHRSVSWYQQTPGQGLQFLFEYFSETQRNKGNFPGRFSGRQFSNSRSEMNVSTLELGDSALYLCASRRTGTSGRAGETQYFGPGTRLLVL.

The rearrangement links TRBV5-1 to TRBJ1-2, with 12 bases that match TRBD1. Germline trimming cut 0 bases from V and 5 bases from J; bases unmatched to any gene: 5. CDR1 is SGHRS, CDR2 YFSETQ, per germline. CDR3 length: 16 residues. CDR3 nucleotides: TGCGCCAGCAGCTTGGAAGGGACAGGGGGCGCGTATGGCTACACCTTC. Translating it yields CASSLEGTGGAYGYTF.

For the CDR3, the DNA is TGTGCCAGCAGCTTAGGGGGACAGGTAGGGGACACTGAAGCTTTCTTT. Its translation is CASSLGGQVGDTEAFF. The rearrangement links TRBV5-4 to TRBJ1-1, with TRBD1 identical over 8 bases. This CDR3 has 16 amino acids. Germline values: CDR1 SGHNT, CDR2 YYREEE (reference sequence). Losses at the gene ends were 2 bases for V and 3 bases for J; bases not matched to a gene: 9. Together with reference TRBV5-4 and TRBJ1-1, the CDR3 gives the full variable domain: ETGVTQSPTHLIKTRGQQVTLRCSSQSGHNTVSWYQQALGQGPQFIFQYYREEENGRGNFPPRFSGLQFPNYSSELNVNALELDDSALYLCASSLGGQVGDTEAFFGQGTRLTVV.

This chain joins TRBV5-6 and TRBJ1-5; D may be TRBD1 (6 bases). V lost 5 bases, J lost 0 bases, and 15 bases lay in between. The CDR3 loop spans 16 amino acids. The V gene's germline CDR1 is SGHDT and CDR2 YYEEEE. This chain's CDR3 is CASSLTGTNSNQPQHF. As DNA, the CDR3 is TGTGCCAGCAGTCTTACAGGGACTAATAGCAATCAGCCCCAGCATTTT.

V usage is TRBV7-9 and J usage is TRBJ1-1, with D unresolved. V was clipped by 1 base and J by 6 bases, with 12 bases between them. There are 14 residues in the CDR3. Germline CDR1 SEHNR, CDR2 FQNEAQ (reference sequence). The CDR3 sequence is CASSLDGFLSEAFF. The CDR3 DNA reads as TGTGCCAGCAGCTTAGACGGGTTTCTTTCTGAAGCTTTCTTT. Full variable domain (missing parts from reference TRBV7-9 and TRBJ1-1): DTGVSQNPRHKITKRGQNVTFRCDPISEHNRLYWYRQTLGQGPEFLTYFQNEAQLEKSRLLSDRFSAERPKGSFSTLEIQRTEQGDSAMYLCASSLDGFLSEAFFGQGTRLTVV.

V usage is TRBV7-3 and J usage is TRBJ1-1, with D maybe TRBD1 (6 bases). V shed 3 bases and J shed 5 bases, with 13 bases lying between them. CDR1 SGHTA and CDR2 FQGTGA come from the germline V gene. CDR3 length: 14 amino acids. CDR3 DNA sequence: TGTGCCAGCAGCTTTTCAGGGGCCGCAACTGAAGCTTTCTTT. It codes for CASSFSGAATEAFF.

This clone was seen only a few times. The rearrangement links TRBV27 to TRBJ2-3, with a possible D match to TRBD1 (6 bases). V lost 3 bases to trimming and J lost 0 bases, with 7 bases between them. The germline V gene has CDR1 MNHEY and CDR2 SMNVEV (reference sequence). CDR3 size: 14 residues. The CDR3 nucleotides are TGTGCCAGCAGTTTCGACAGGAGCACAGATACGCAGTATTTT. It yields the protein CASSFDRSTDTQYF.

This chain joins TRBV7-8 and TRBJ2-5; perhaps TRBD1 as D (6 bases). The germline CDR1 and CDR2 sequences are SGHVS and FQNEAQ. V dropped 4 bases and J dropped 1 base, with 10 bases sitting between them. The CDR3 spans 14 residues. The CDR3 protein is CASSSRDTQETQYF. Here the CDR3 DNA reads TGTGCCAGCAGCTCCCGGGACACCCAAGAGACCCAGTACTTC. Using reference TRBV7-8 and TRBJ2-5 for the parts outside the CDR3, the full variable domain is GAGVSQSPRYKVAKRGQDVALRCDPISGHVSLFWYQQALGQGPEFLTYFQNEAQLDKSGLPSDRFFAERPEGSVSTLKIQRTQQEDSAVYLCASSSRDTQETQYFGPGTRLLVL.

This sequence joins TRBV7-2 and TRBJ1-3; D is undetermined. V was pared by 5 bases and J by 7 bases, with 15 bases between. The germline V gene has CDR1 SGHTA and CDR2 FQGNSA. The CDR3 runs to 14 residues. The CDR3: CASSTEGPLNTIYF. The DNA for the CDR3 is TGTGCCAGCAGCACGGAGGGCCCTCTGAACACCATATATTTT.

Only a few counts were recorded for this clone. This sequence joins TRBV11-3 and TRBJ2-1; possibly TRBD2 for D (8 bases). V shed 1 base and J shed 7 bases, with 20 bases lying between them. The V gene's germline CDR1 is SGHNT and CDR2 YENEEA. This CDR3 has 17 residues. CDR3 sequence (DNA): TGTGCCAGCAGCTTAGGGGGTTTAGGGGGCGGGAGGAATGAGCAGTTCTTC. Its protein product is CASSLGGLGGGRNEQFF. Together with reference TRBV11-3 and TRBJ2-1, the CDR3 gives the full variable domain: EAGVVQSPRYKIIEKKQPVAFWCNPISGHNTLYWYLQNLGQGPELLIRYENEEAVDDSQLPKDRFSAERLKGVDSTLKIQPAELGDSAVYLCASSLGGLGGGRNEQFFGPGTRLTVL.

The CDR3 reads CASSFSQNVQETQYF. DNA of the CDR3: TGTGCCAGCAGTTTCTCGCAGAATGTCCAAGAGACCCAGTACTTC. This rearrangement joins TRBV2 to TRBJ2-5; D not resolved. The V gene lost 5 bases and the J gene lost 1 base, with 14 bases spanning the gap. CDR1 is SNHLY and CDR2 is FYNNEI in the germline V gene. The CDR3 extends over 15 amino acids.

The genes are TRBV7-2 and TRBJ2-1, with a tentative D call TRBD1 (5 bases). Germline V lookup: CDR1 SGHTA, CDR2 FQGNSA. The CDR3 has 14 residues. V was cut by 5 bases and J by 7 bases, with 15 bases left in between. The CDR3 nucleotides read TGTGCCAGCAGCGCAAACCAGGGTGGGAATGAGCAGTTCTTC. Translation gives CASSANQGGNEQFF. Variable domain in full (rest from reference TRBV7-2 and TRBJ2-1): GAGVSQSPSNKVTEKGKDVELRCDPISGHTALYWYRQSLGQGLEFLIYFQGNSAPDKSGLPSDRFSAERTGGSVSTLTIQRTQQEDSAVYLCASSANQGGNEQFFGPGTRLTVL.

CDR3 sequence: CASSPSLRGNQPQHF. CDR3 sequence (DNA): TGTGCCAGCAGTCCCAGTCTGAGGGGCAATCAGCCCCAGCATTTT. This chain connects TRBV6-2 or TRBV6-3 to TRBJ1-5; D unclear. There are 15 residues in the CDR3. Trimming pared 5 bases from V and 2 bases from J, leaving 13 bases between. The germline gives CDR1 MNHEY, CDR2 SVGEGT.

The chain is built from TRBV30 and TRBJ2-2, with 11 bases that match TRBD1. There are 14 residues in the CDR3. Germline values: CDR1 GTSNPN, CDR2 SVGIG (reference sequence). V lost 4 bases to trimming and J lost 4 bases; unmatched junction nucleotides: 2. CDR3 sequence: CAWTDRGPTGELFF. The CDR3 bases are TGTGCCTGGACGGACAGGGGGCCCACCGGGGAGCTGTTTTTT.

The chain carries TRBV29-1 and TRBJ2-3; 7 bases agree with TRBD2. This CDR3 is 13 amino acids long. Germline CDR1 SQVTM, CDR2 ANQGSEA. The junction had 6 bases not matched to a gene; V was cut back by 4 bases and J by 5 bases. The CDR3, as DNA: TGCAGCGTTGGGGGGGGGTTCGAAGATACGCAGTATTTT. This sequence encodes CSVGGGFEDTQYF.

This chain uses TRBV6-5 with TRBJ2-1; TRBD2 aligns across 12 bases. This CDR3 is built from 15 residues. V gave up 6 bases and J gave up 9 bases; unmatched junction bases: 9. Germline assignment: CDR1 MNHEY and CDR2 SVGAGI. DNA for the CDR3: TGTGCCAGCAGCCGGACTAGCGGGAACCGTGGTGAGCAGTTCTTC. Translating gives CASSRTSGNRGEQFF.

V gene TRBV7-2 combines with J gene TRBJ2-7; TRBD2 matches 12 bases. Trimming removed 3 bases from V and 7 bases from J; junction bases left unmatched: 7. The CDR3 covers 15 residues. Germline CDR1 SGHTA, CDR2 FQGNSA. The CDR3 protein is CASSFASGGAREQYF. The CDR3 DNA sequence: TGTGCCAGCAGCTTCGCTAGCGGGGGGGCCCGGGAGCAGTACTTC.

This chain joins TRBV7-2 and TRBJ2-5; TRBD2 aligns across 8 bases. The germline V gene encodes CDR1 SGHTA and CDR2 FQGNSA. The CDR3 spans 15 residues. After removal of 6 bases from V and 1 base from J, the junction contained 7 bases not matched to a gene. The CDR3 DNA sequence: TGTGCCAGCAGATCCGGGGGGGTATTCCAAGAGACCCAGTACTTC. It encodes CASRSGGVFQETQYF.

The chain combines TRBV3-1 (or the pseudogene TRBV3-2) with TRBJ2-1; 14 bases match TRBD2. The length of the CDR3 is 15 residues. Germline V CDR1 and CDR2: LGHDT, YNNKEL (reference sequence). Losses at the gene ends were 9 bases for V and 6 bases for J; bases not matched to a gene: 7. The CDR3 loop reads CARGTSGRSGNEQFF. Here the CDR3 DNA reads TGTGCCAGGGGGACTAGCGGGAGATCGGGCAATGAGCAGTTCTTC.

The rearrangement links TRBV5-1 to TRBJ2-6, with a tentative D call TRBD1 (6 bases). Trimming removed 3 bases from V and 4 bases from J, with 11 bases in between. Germline CDR1 SGHRS, CDR2 YFSETQ. The length of the CDR3 is 15 residues. CDR3 protein: CASSSGVTGANVLTF. CDR3 bases: TGCGCCAGCAGCTCAGGGGTAACCGGGGCCAACGTCCTGACTTTC. The full variable domain, rest sourced from reference TRBV5-1 and TRBJ2-6, is KAGVTQTPRYLIKTRGQQVTLSCSPISGHRSVSWYQQTPGQGLQFLFEYFSETQRNKGNFPGRFSGRQFSNSRSEMNVSTLELGDSALYLCASSSGVTGANVLTFGAGSRLTVL.

The gene calls are TRBV24-1 and TRBJ2-1; D is uncertain. The CDR3 has 10 amino acids. In germline, CDR1 is KGHDR, CDR2 SFDVKD. CDR3 residues: CAKAPNEQFF. DNA for the CDR3: TGTGCAAAAGCCCCCAATGAGCAGTTCTTC.

The rearrangement uses TRBV7-3 and TRBJ2-2; 7 bases are shared with TRBD1. This CDR3 has 14 amino acids. Germline loops: CDR1 SGHTA, CDR2 FQGTGA. Trimming took 5 bases from V and 7 from J; bases not matched to a gene: 7. CDR3 region: CASSPTGVNGELFF. In nucleotides, the CDR3 is TGTGCCAGCAGCCCAACAGGGGTCAACGGGGAGCTGTTTTTT.